This entry features one T cell receptor (beta chain) sequence. Its antigen is undetermined. Overnight CMV lysate stimulation of fresh PBMCs defined donor CMV status by CD4+ IFNgamma. Deletions cut 3 bases from V and 5 bases from J, with 11 bases between. The CDR3 contains 13 residues. CDR1 is SGHTA, CDR2 FQGNSA, per germline. The data belong to a study of naive and memory T cell subsets. Study-level findings and limits: RNA-based TCR counts may shift with T cell activation and differentiation. In naive cells, over 85% of TCR sequences were seen only once.

Two oligonucleotides, mixed equimolar, formed the beta constant-region primer covering TRBC1 and TRBC2. Ligated cDNA was amplified by four rounds of PCR with nested alpha and beta constant-region primers and SP2. TCRdb itself ran the UMI-ligation and nested PCR reads through MiXCR, one entry per CDR3 protein. The table shows 75,000 to 85,000 distinct CDR3 sequences, with less than 15% occurring only once. The sequence derives from a human donor in good health. Sequenced sample: central memory CD4+ T cells from blood. The genes are TRBV7-2 and TRBJ2-7; D is possibly TRBD1 or TRBD2 (6 bases each). The CDR3 DNA reads as TGTGCCAGCAGCTTGGGGGGCATGGACGAGCAGTACTTC. Protein sequence: CASSLGGMDEQYF.